The rows below give T cell receptor beta chains drawn from one sample of a study of cytomegalovirus exposure and HLA in healthy donors. The repertoire was sequenced with immunoSEQ multiplex PCR; TCRdb's copy has only in-frame clones and lacks some. Of some 130,000 clones listed, approximately 62% are singletons. Specimen: PBMCs. These receptors came from a human donor in good health. The CDR3 runs from the conserved cysteine through the conserved F or W.

j_call cdr3_length v_call cdr3_aa
TRBJ2-3 15 TRBV11-1 CASSLGGELTDTQYF
TRBJ2-6 15 TRBV5-4 CATSSPTSGANVLTF
TRBJ2-7 11 TRBV6-6 CASSGGYEQYF
TRBJ2-2 19 TRBV27 CASSATGTSGIIGTGELFF
TRBJ2-7 13 TRBV15 CATSRDRGREQYF
TRBJ2-7 14 TRBV27 CASSQMGGAYEQYF
TRBJ2-5 15 TRBV5-5 CASSYPAGRQETQYF
TRBJ1-3 16 TRBV18 CASSRQLSPSGNTIYF
TRBJ2-3 15 TRBV12-5 CASGQGTGAKDTQYF
TRBJ1-5 15 TRBV5-1 CASSHDSYSNQPQHF
TRBJ1-2 13 TRBV4-1 CASSLQGNYGYTF
TRBJ2-1 15 TRBV6-6 CASSYSEREYDEQFF
TRBJ2-7 15 TRBV7-9 CASSSPTSGLIEQYF
TRBJ1-5 13 TRBV7-2 CASSADMDQPQHF